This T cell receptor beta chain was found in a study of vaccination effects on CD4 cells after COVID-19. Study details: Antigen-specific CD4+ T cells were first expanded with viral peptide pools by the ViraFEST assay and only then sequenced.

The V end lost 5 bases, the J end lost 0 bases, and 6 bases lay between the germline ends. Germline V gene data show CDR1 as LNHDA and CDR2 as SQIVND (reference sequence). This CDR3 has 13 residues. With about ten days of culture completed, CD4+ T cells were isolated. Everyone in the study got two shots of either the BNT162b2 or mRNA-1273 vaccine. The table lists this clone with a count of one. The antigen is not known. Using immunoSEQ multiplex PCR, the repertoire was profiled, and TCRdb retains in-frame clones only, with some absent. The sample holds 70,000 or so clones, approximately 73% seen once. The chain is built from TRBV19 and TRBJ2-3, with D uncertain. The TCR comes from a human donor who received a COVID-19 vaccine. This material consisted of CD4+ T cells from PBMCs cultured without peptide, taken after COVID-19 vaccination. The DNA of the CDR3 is TGTGCCAGTAGTTCTCACAGCACAGATACGCAGTATTTT. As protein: CASSSHSTDTQYF.